Listed below are T cell receptor beta chains from one sample, sequenced in a study of OX40 agonist ivuxolimab in advanced cancers. The table came from immunoSEQ multiplex PCR; TCRdb's copy has only in-frame clones and leaves some out. The table includes under 140,000 clones, over 85% detected once. The sequencing here drew on CD4+ or CD8+ T cells sorted from blood, taken in a trial of the OX40 agonist ivuxolimab. All receptors derive from an adult with an advanced solid tumor such as melanoma, head and neck, liver or kidney cancer. Both conserved end residues are part of each CDR3. D genes are given only for firm matches. Rows give clone size only sometimes, using once, few, many, or a class for an expanded clone.

j_call: TRBJ1-6; clone_size: -; d_call: TRBD1; v_call: TRBV11-1; cdr3_aa: CASSLGQGTSPLHF; cdr3_nt: TGTGCCAGCAGCTTGGGACAGGGTACCTCACCCCTCCACTTT
j_call: TRBJ2-5; clone_size: once; d_call: TRBD2; v_call: TRBV7-2; cdr3_aa: CASSRTSGIQETQYF; cdr3_nt: TGTGCCAGCAGTCGGACTAGCGGAATCCAAGAGACCCAGTACTTC
j_call: TRBJ2-1; clone_size: -; d_call: -; v_call: TRBV18; cdr3_aa: CASSPAGLANEQFF; cdr3_nt: TGTGCCAGCTCACCGGCGGGGCTAGCCAATGAGCAGTTCTTC
j_call: TRBJ2-3; clone_size: -; d_call: -; v_call: TRBV5-1; cdr3_aa: CASSTPHTDTQYF; cdr3_nt: TGCGCCAGCAGCACCCCCCATACGGATACGCAGTATTTT
j_call: TRBJ2-7; clone_size: once; d_call: TRBD2; v_call: TRBV7-2; cdr3_aa: CASSTGLAGGGEQYF; cdr3_nt: TGTGCCAGCAGCACCGGACTAGCGGGAGGCGGCGAGCAGTACTTC
j_call: TRBJ2-2; clone_size: -; d_call: -; v_call: TRBV7-9; cdr3_aa: CATRDDTGELFF; cdr3_nt: TGTGCCACCAGAGATGACACCGGGGAGCTGTTTTTT
j_call: TRBJ2-2; clone_size: once; d_call: TRBD2; v_call: TRBV30; cdr3_aa: CAWRSGGNTGELFF; cdr3_nt: TGTGCCTGGAGAAGCGGGGGGAACACCGGGGAGCTGTTTTTT
j_call: TRBJ2-7; clone_size: once; d_call: -; v_call: TRBV29-1; cdr3_aa: CSVDGRVGEQYF; cdr3_nt: TGCAGCGTTGACGGCAGGGTGGGCGAGCAGTACTTC
j_call: TRBJ2-1; clone_size: -; d_call: -; v_call: TRBV27; cdr3_aa: CASSLSVNEQFF; cdr3_nt: TGTGCCAGCAGTTTATCGGTAAATGAGCAGTTCTTC
j_call: TRBJ2-7; clone_size: -; d_call: -; v_call: TRBV7-2; cdr3_aa: CASSPGRFADYEQYF; cdr3_nt: TGTGCCAGCAGCCCCGGGCGATTTGCCGACTACGAGCAGTACTTC
j_call: TRBJ2-2; clone_size: -; d_call: TRBD2; v_call: TRBV7-2; cdr3_aa: CASSFYSGSAGELFF; cdr3_nt: TGTGCCAGCAGCTTCTATAGCGGGAGCGCCGGGGAGCTGTTTTTT
j_call: TRBJ2-1; clone_size: -; d_call: TRBD2; v_call: TRBV10-1; cdr3_aa: CASSGKGLAGGEGNNEQFF; cdr3_nt: TGCGCCAGCAGTGGAAAGGGACTAGCGGGAGGGGAGGGTAACAATGAGCAGTTCTTC
j_call: TRBJ2-7; clone_size: once; d_call: -; v_call: TRBV6-1; cdr3_aa: CASSTRSSSYEQYF; cdr3_nt: TGTGCCAGCAGTACCCGATCATCTTCCTACGAGCAGTACTTC
j_call: TRBJ2-7; clone_size: -; d_call: -; v_call: TRBV27; cdr3_aa: CASSPLGPGGQYF; cdr3_nt: TGTGCCAGCAGTCCTCTTGGGCCCGGAGGGCAGTACTTC
j_call: TRBJ1-2; clone_size: -; d_call: -; v_call: TRBV11-2; cdr3_aa: CASSWTDNYGYTF; cdr3_nt: TGTGCCAGCAGCTGGACAGACAACTATGGCTACACCTTC
j_call: TRBJ1-4; clone_size: -; d_call: -; v_call: TRBV30; cdr3_aa: CAWSWGQGNEKLFF; cdr3_nt: TGTGCCTGGAGTTGGGGGCAGGGTAATGAAAAACTGTTTTTT
j_call: TRBJ1-4; clone_size: -; d_call: -; v_call: TRBV19; cdr3_aa: CASSMMTATNEKLFF; cdr3_nt: TGTGCCAGTAGTATGATGACAGCAACTAATGAAAAACTGTTTTTT
j_call: TRBJ1-1; clone_size: -; d_call: TRBD1; v_call: TRBV7-9; cdr3_aa: CASSLTGETEAFF; cdr3_nt: TGTGCCAGCAGCCTTACAGGGGAGACTGAAGCTTTCTTT
j_call: TRBJ2-3; clone_size: -; d_call: TRBD2; v_call: TRBV4-3; cdr3_aa: CASSPGAGPDTQYF; cdr3_nt: TGCGCCAGCAGTCCGGGAGCGGGACCAGATACGCAGTATTTT
j_call: TRBJ1-1; clone_size: -; d_call: -; v_call: TRBV7-2; cdr3_aa: CASSLRGGTEAFF; cdr3_nt: TGTGCCAGCAGCTTAAGGGGGGGAACTGAAGCTTTCTTT
j_call: TRBJ1-6; clone_size: -; d_call: -; v_call: TRBV11-2; cdr3_aa: CASSPTNSPLHF; cdr3_nt: TGTGCCAGCAGCCCGACAAATTCACCCCTCCACTTT
j_call: TRBJ1-1; clone_size: -; d_call: TRBD1; v_call: TRBV19; cdr3_aa: CASSKSFGTGNTEAFF; cdr3_nt: TGTGCCAGTAGTAAATCTTTCGGGACAGGGAACACTGAAGCTTTCTTT
j_call: TRBJ2-7; clone_size: few; d_call: -; v_call: TRBV11-2; cdr3_aa: CASSFIQGLSSYEQYF; cdr3_nt: TGTGCCAGCAGCTTTATACAGGGACTGAGCTCCTACGAGCAGTACTTC
j_call: TRBJ2-3; clone_size: -; d_call: -; v_call: TRBV9; cdr3_aa: CASSVNPGTDTQYF; cdr3_nt: TGTGCCAGCAGCGTAAACCCCGGCACAGATACGCAGTATTTT
j_call: TRBJ2-1; clone_size: once; d_call: TRBD2; v_call: TRBV7-2; cdr3_aa: CASSSRTSGFIPLYNEQFF; cdr3_nt: TGTGCCAGCAGCTCTCGGACTAGCGGCTTTATCCCCCTCTACAATGAGCAGTTCTTC
j_call: TRBJ2-3; clone_size: -; d_call: -; v_call: TRBV7-2; cdr3_aa: CASSIAGSDTQYF; cdr3_nt: TGTGCCAGCAGTATCGCGGGGTCGGATACGCAGTATTTT
j_call: TRBJ2-1; clone_size: -; d_call: -; v_call: TRBV20-1; cdr3_aa: CSAAWWNEQFF; cdr3_nt: TGCAGTGCCGCCTGGTGGAATGAGCAGTTCTTC
j_call: TRBJ2-2; clone_size: once; d_call: -; v_call: TRBV6-5; cdr3_aa: CASLIPGTGELFF; cdr3_nt: TGTGCCAGCCTTATCCCAGGCACCGGGGAGCTGTTTTTT
j_call: TRBJ2-5; clone_size: -; d_call: TRBD1; v_call: TRBV6-1; cdr3_aa: CASTRDRAGGETQYF; cdr3_nt: TGTGCCAGCACTAGGGACAGGGCGGGCGGAGAGACCCAGTACTTC
j_call: TRBJ2-7; clone_size: -; d_call: -; v_call: TRBV18; cdr3_aa: CASSPTIYEQYF; cdr3_nt: TGTGCCAGCTCACCCACAATCTACGAGCAGTACTTC
j_call: TRBJ1-2; clone_size: -; d_call: TRBD1; v_call: TRBV19; cdr3_aa: CASSILGQGVINYGYTF; cdr3_nt: TGTGCCAGTAGTATTCTGGGACAGGGGGTAATCAACTATGGCTACACCTTC
j_call: TRBJ2-1; clone_size: -; d_call: TRBD2; v_call: TRBV9; cdr3_aa: CASSVGGLAGVGAYNEQFF; cdr3_nt: TGTGCCAGCAGCGTAGGGGGACTAGCGGGAGTCGGCGCCTACAATGAGCAGTTCTTC
j_call: TRBJ1-1; clone_size: -; d_call: -; v_call: TRBV27; cdr3_aa: CASSREGFTEAFF; cdr3_nt: TGTGCCAGCAGCCGGGAAGGGTTCACTGAAGCTTTCTTT
j_call: TRBJ2-7; clone_size: -; d_call: TRBD2; v_call: TRBV6-5; cdr3_aa: CASSSPGTTEQYF; cdr3_nt: TGTGCCAGCAGTTCCCCCGGGACTACCGAGCAGTACTTC
j_call: TRBJ2-3; clone_size: -; d_call: -; v_call: TRBV19; cdr3_aa: CASSFGGGTSTDTQYF; cdr3_nt: TGTGCCAGTAGTTTCGGGGGCGGAACAAGCACAGATACGCAGTATTTT
j_call: TRBJ2-5; clone_size: -; d_call: TRBD2; v_call: TRBV28; cdr3_aa: CASSLGLAGVETQYF; cdr3_nt: TGTGCCAGCAGTTTAGGACTAGCGGGAGTGGAGACCCAGTACTTC
j_call: TRBJ1-5; clone_size: few; d_call: -; v_call: TRBV19; cdr3_aa: CASSPRGNQPQHF; cdr3_nt: TGTGCCAGTAGTCCTCGGGGCAATCAGCCCCAGCATTTT